Presented here are 3 T cell receptor beta chains from one specimen sequenced in a study of blood T cell repertoires in COVID-19. The assay was immunoSEQ multiplex PCR, and TCRdb's table has in-frame clones only and misses some. The table records about 150,000 clones, about 85% of them present only once. Sequenced input: peripheral blood. The receptor set was obtained from a man aged 70 or older who had recovered from COVID-19.

The rearrangement uses TRBV6-6 and TRBJ2-1, with 7 nucleotides matching TRBD2. The CDR3 has 15 residues. Per germline, CDR1 MNHNY and CDR2 SVGAGI (reference sequence). The V segment lost 6 bases and the J segment 4 bases; nucleotides outside the gene matches: 9. As DNA, the CDR3 is TGTGCCAGCAGAAGCCCTAGCGGCCAATACAATGAGCAGTTCTTC. Protein: CASRSPSGQYNEQFF.

The V gene is TRBV6-5, the J gene TRBJ2-3; TRBD2 aligns across 7 bases. V shed 2 bases, J shed 6 bases, and the junction held 8 bases outside the gene matches. CDR3 length: 15 amino acids. Germline V gene lookup returns CDR1 MNHEY and CDR2 SVGAGI. Here the CDR3 reads CASSYSGALLDTQYF. The CDR3 DNA is TGTGCCAGCAGTTACAGCGGGGCCCTCCTCGATACGCAGTATTTT.

The chain employs TRBV7-6 and TRBJ2-1; D is possibly TRBD1 (6 bases). The V end was cut by 1 base, the J end by 5 bases, with 15 bases between. The CDR3 length is 16 residues. CDR1 SGHVS and CDR2 FNYEAQ come from the germline V gene. CDR3 loop: CASSLGARGRNNEQFF. The DNA for the CDR3 is TGTGCCAGCAGCTTAGGAGCCAGGGGACGTAACAATGAGCAGTTCTTC. The full variable domain, completed using reference TRBV7-6 and TRBJ2-1, is GAGVSQSPRYKVTKRGQDVALRCDPISGHVSLYWYRQALGQGPEFLTYFNYEAQQDKSGLPNDRFSAERPEGSISTLTIQRTEQRDSAMYRCASSLGARGRNNEQFFGPGTRLTVL.